This T cell receptor (beta chain) stems from a study of human T cells and chemical hapten exposure (dated by TCRdb to about 2021). Describing the broader study: For sensitization, 2% DPC in acetone was applied to a roughly 2 cm by roughly 2 cm area of upper inner arm skin. This study followed changes in the peripheral blood TCR repertoire in vivo during primary and secondary sensitization of alopecia patients to the hapten diphenylcyclopropenone (DPC). For TCR sequencing, blood came from 25 to 35 alopecia patients at anywhere from one to four time points (pre-sensitization, 2, 6 and 24 weeks). Most of the patients in the cohort were female, and the cohort covered alopecia areata with under or over 50% scalp involvement, alopecia totalis and alopecia universalis. Patch testing was done on the upper back using Finn chambers containing 0.01% DPC, and results were scored after 6 days according to International Contact Dermatitis Research Group standards. Blood samples were taken from patients before sensitization (week 0) and then at 2, 6 and about 24 weeks after DPC sensitization. Libraries were combined into a pool for sequencing, and differences in TCR yield between samples came mainly from small differences in library volumes within the pool. Patients additionally received weekly therapeutic DPC doses to the scalp throughout the roughly 24-week study period.

A word on this clonotype: Its antigen is unknown. Base qualities are not recorded, but no much larger clone differs from it by a single base.

Library construction relied on RACE. Instrument used: NextSeq 500. Library preparation attached unique molecular identifiers to individual cDNA molecules for quantitative, reproducible TCR counting. Both TCR alpha and TCR beta chains were sequenced from each blood RNA sample. The published analysis was carried out like this. Samples had a median of approximately 93,000 TCRs, with a range from 23,224 to 690,600. The Decombinator software suite was used to annotate V, J and CDR3 in the TCR reads. Every sample was subsampled to the same number of TCRs (28,000) for the PS versus PT1 abundance plots. Expanded TCRs were defined as absent before sensitization and observed at least eight times at the 2-week time point. Using fastp trimming at Q25 and MiXCR clonotype assembly, TCRdb reanalyzed the public sequencing data and kept in-frame beta chains. Duplicate CDR3 protein sequences are folded into a single record with the most common DNA and genes. What appears here as the V and J calls and clone size reflects TCRdb's work, not the paper's. This sample holds under 200,000 distinct CDR3 sequences; about 15% were observed only once. Of the sample, about 1.7% falls within the top ten clones.

The research as a whole found: Patch test score correlated positively with the number of PT1 expanded TCRs, reaching significance at thresholds 8, 16 and 32 but not at 4. DPC sensitization did not change the number of TCRs with a frequency above 1 in 1000, and there was no evidence of changes in global repertoire structure. Because every patient had alopecia, a presumed autoimmune disease, the patients' immune response might differ from that of healthy individuals. Repeated subsampling changed both the strength of the expansion versus patch-test correlation and the threshold at which the correlation became significant. Compared with pre-sensitization or healthy control sets, expanded TCRs formed significantly more large CDR3 similarity clusters, which is consistent with antigen-driven responses.

This specimen's time point label, per the study, means: patch test 1, 2 weeks after DPC sensitization. The treatment or condition label, as the study defines it: therapeutic diphenylcyclopropenone sensitization with weekly scalp DPC. At each patch-test visit, blood was drawn before the patch test was applied. Patients were considered eligible if aged 18 to 70, diagnosed with alopecia and deemed suitable for DPC therapy, and patients were excluded if pregnant. Unfractionated whole blood was collected in Tempus Blood RNA tubes, and total RNA was extracted from that blood. CDR1 is given as ENHRY and CDR2 as SYGVKD, both from the germline V gene. The CDR3 sequence holds 15 residues, the cysteine and phenylalanine included. Solely the CDR3 DNA is kept, with 45 bases framed from the first base. V drops 2 bases and J drops 6 bases, leaving 16 bases in between.

Recombination connected TRBV10-3 to TRBJ1-2, and the D gene may be TRBD1, 6 bases matching. The TCR comes from a woman younger than 45 with alopecia areata. Some clones in this sample may be carry-over from other donors' samples. Sequences were derived from whole blood, sampled in connection with sensitization to the hapten diphenylcyclopropenone (DPC). The nucleotides are TGTGCCATCAGTGAGCGGGGGCAGGGAGAAAATGGCTACACCTTC. The resulting protein is CAISERGQGENGYTF.